Listed here is a single T cell receptor (beta chain). The antigen remains unidentified. V trimming: 3 bases; J trimming: 8 bases; junction bases outside the gene matches: 7. Germline CDR1 SQVTM, CDR2 ANQGSEA. This CDR3 has 13 residues. Measured with immunoSEQ multiplex PCR; TCRdb has only the in-frame clones, and not every one. Of 150,000 to 200,000 clones listed, 96% are singletons. This entry belongs to a study of cytomegalovirus exposure and HLA in healthy donors. Study conclusions and caveats: Reports credit the classifier with highly specific, highly sensitive diagnosis of cytomegalovirus status. Investigators reported 164 TCR beta chains as tied to cytomegalovirus. In vitro checks showed that a few CMV-associated chains really do target CMV antigens. According to a later analysis, TCR clusters from the first cohort tended to co-occur in the 120 or so validation repertoires.

V and J are TRBV29-1 and TRBJ1-2, with 9 nucleotides matching TRBD1. Specimen: PBMCs. The receptor comes from a woman between 18 and 29 years old in good health and CMV-seronegative. CDR3: CSVERTGAWGYTF. CDR3 DNA sequence: TGCAGCGTTGAGCGGACAGGGGCGTGGGGCTACACCTTC.